Below, 11 T cell receptor beta chains from the same sample are listed, as sequenced in a study of blood T cell repertoires in COVID-19. Repertoires were generated with immunoSEQ multiplex PCR, while TCRdb's copy carries only in-frame clones and drops some. The sample has a few hundred thousand clones; more than 75% are singletons. The sample was PBMCs or T cells enriched from blood (not recorded which). All receptors come from a woman aged 45 to 65 who had recovered from COVID-19.

This clone was found a few times. The chain couples TRBV27 to TRBJ2-7; TRBD1 matches 10 bases. Germline trimming cut 7 bases from V and 6 bases from J; bases unmatched to any gene: 3. The CDR3 is 12 residues long. Germline-derived CDR1 and CDR2 are MNHEY and SMNVEV (reference sequence). The CDR3 region is CASTRTGGEQYF. DNA of the CDR3: TGTGCCAGCACCCGGACAGGGGGCGAGCAGTACTTC.

This clone occurred a few times. This rearrangement joins TRBV18 to TRBJ2-7; D unresolved. V lost 3 bases to trimming and J lost 4 bases, with 10 bases between them. This CDR3 region has 13 residues. CDR1 is KGHSH, CDR2 LQKENI, per germline. The DNA of the CDR3 is TGTGCCAGCTCACCGATCGCTATATACGAGCAGTACTTC. Its protein product is CASSPIAIYEQYF.

The chain recombines TRBV29-1 with TRBJ2-7; D is unclear. The CDR3 is 12 amino acids. Trimming cost V 4 bases and J 2 bases, with 9 bases left between them. Germline V gives CDR1 SQVTM, CDR2 ANQGSEA. The CDR3 DNA reads TGCAGCGTTGGGCAGGAAACCTACGAGCAGTACTTC. Its translation is CSVGQETYEQYF.

This clone was counted a single time. The chain links TRBV18 to TRBJ1-4, with TRBD1 matching 8 bases. CDR3 length: 14 residues. The germline CDR1 and CDR2 sequences are KGHSH and LQKENI. The V gene end was trimmed by 3 bases and the J gene end by 10 bases; junction bases not matched to a gene: 7. CDR3 in amino acids: CASSPDREGGKLFF. CDR3 DNA sequence: TGTGCCAGCTCACCGGACAGGGAGGGCGGAAAACTGTTTTTT.

The rearrangement joins TRBV12-5 to TRBJ2-3, with 8 bases aligning to TRBD1. V lost 4 bases to trimming and J lost 3 bases; unmatched junction nucleotides: 6. CDR3 length: 15 amino acids. The V gene's germline CDR1 is LGHNT and CDR2 FRNRAP. The DNA for the CDR3 is TGTGCTAGTGGTTGGGGGACAGGTGATACAGATACGCAGTATTTT. Protein product: CASGWGTGDTDTQYF.

V gene TRBV10-3 combines with J gene TRBJ2-3, with a tentative D call TRBD2 (5 bases). CDR1 and CDR2 (germline): ENHRY, SYGVKD. CDR3 length equals 16 residues. V was trimmed by 0 bases and J by 2 bases, leaving 12 bases between them. In nucleotides, the CDR3 is TGTGCCATCAGTGAGTCAGAGGGCAGGAACACAGATACGCAGTATTTT. The encoded protein is CAISESEGRNTDTQYF.

This clone was counted once. The V call is TRBV27, the J call TRBJ2-7; TRBD1 might be the D (5 bases). The CDR3 runs to 12 residues. The germline V gene has CDR1 MNHEY and CDR2 SMNVEV (reference sequence). V lost 8 bases and J lost 12, with 20 bases in between. The CDR3 loop is CASAKGRKRGYF. DNA for the CDR3: TGTGCCAGCGCTAAGGGCCGAAAAAGGGGGTACTTC.

This rearrangement joins TRBV2 to TRBJ2-5; 8 bases agree with TRBD1. The V gene end was trimmed by 5 bases and the J gene end by 4 bases; junction bases not matched to a gene: 6. The CDR3 length is 14 residues. CDR1 and CDR2 from the germline V gene are SNHLY and FYNNEI. CDR3 loop: CASSSGRGRETQYF. CDR3 DNA: TGTGCCAGCAGTAGCGGCAGGGGGCGAGAGACCCAGTACTTC.

The chain is built from TRBV11-2 and TRBJ2-7, with D unclear. Germline CDR1 reads SGHAT; CDR2 reads FQNNGV. The length of the CDR3 is 13 residues. V shed 3 bases and J shed 3 bases, with 9 bases lying between them. The CDR3 sequence is CASSLAPSYEQYF. In DNA, the CDR3 is TGTGCCAGCAGCTTGGCCCCCAGCTACGAGCAGTACTTC. Based on the CDR3 plus reference TRBV11-2 and TRBJ2-7, the full variable domain is EAGVAQSPRYKIIEKRQSVAFWCNPISGHATLYWYQQILGQGPKLLIQFQNNGVVDDSQLPKDRFSAERLKGVDSTLKIQPAKLEDSAVYLCASSLAPSYEQYFGPGTRLTVT.

The V and J genes are TRBV25-1 and TRBJ2-2; no clear D gene. Trimming pared 8 bases from V and 5 bases from J, leaving 15 bases between. This CDR3 region has 14 residues. Per germline, CDR1 MGHDK and CDR2 SYGVNS. The CDR3 sequence: CASEPTPKTGELFF. CDR3 nucleotide sequence: TGTGCCAGCGAACCAACTCCCAAGACCGGGGAGCTGTTTTTT.

The sample holds a few counts of this clone. The chain employs TRBV7-9 and TRBJ2-1; 9 nucleotides line up with TRBD2. This CDR3 is built from 15 residues. Germline V gene data show CDR1 as SEHNR and CDR2 as FQNEAQ (reference sequence). Losses at the gene ends were 1 base for V and 9 bases for J; bases not matched to a gene: 7. CDR3 in DNA: TGTGCCAGCAGCTTAGATAGTGGCGGGAGGGCTGAGCAGTTCTTC. It yields the protein CASSLDSGGRAEQFF.